This entry concerns a single T cell receptor (beta chain). Its cognate antigen is unknown. The record originates from a study of cytomegalovirus exposure and HLA in healthy donors. Findings and caveats of the study: Researchers reported in a later analysis that a missense DCLRE1C variant was tied to TCR beta V- and J-gene trimming. Owing to their indistinguishability, certain V segments, notably TRBV6-2 and TRBV6-3, were excluded.

The PCR had 60 Vbeta and 13 Jbeta primers. This table comes from immunoSEQ multiplex PCR, and its TCRdb copy is limited to in-frame clones, with some not included. The table has about 74,000 clones, 65% to 80% seen once. The CDR3 is 14 residues long. Trimming took 5 bases from V and 6 from J, leaving 14 bases between them. Germline assignment: CDR1 SGHAT and CDR2 FQNNGV. The receptor comes from a woman aged 40 to 49 in good health and CMV-seropositive. The gene calls are TRBV11-2 and TRBJ1-5, with D possibly being TRBD1 (5 bases). The sequenced sample consisted of PBMCs. For the CDR3, the DNA is TGTGCCAGCAGCCACGGCAGGGAAGGTCAGCCCCAGCATTTT. It yields the protein CASSHGREGQPQHF.